Following are 11 T cell receptor beta chains from one sample sequenced in a study of shared clonotypes between healthy human individuals. Clones were read by immunoSEQ multiplex PCR, and TCRdb kept only the in-frame ones, dropping some. The sample carries about 990,000 clones, 75% to 85% recorded once. Sequenced: memory CD4+ T cells from PBMCs. Subset: CD45RA-negative fraction. The receptor set was obtained from a man aged 18 to 35 in good health. Some clones in this sample may be carry-over from other donors' samples.

The chain has TRBV4-1 and TRBJ2-3, with 9 bases fitting TRBD2. V trimming: 2 bases; J trimming: 1 base; junction bases outside the gene matches: 4. CDR1 MGHRA and CDR2 YSYEKL come from the germline V gene. The CDR3 spans 16 residues. This chain's CDR3 is CASSQSRLAGTDTQYF. The CDR3 bases are TGCGCCAGCAGCCAATCCCGACTAGCGGGCACAGATACGCAGTATTTT.

CDR3 DNA sequence: TGTGCCAGCAGCACCCTGGGCGGCTACACCTTC. Amino acid sequence: CASSTLGGYTF. The chain is built from TRBV5-5 and TRBJ1-2; D is unresolved. Germline V gene lookup returns CDR1 SGHKS and CDR2 YYEKEE (reference sequence). The V end was cut by 4 bases, the J end by 8 bases, with 9 bases between. CDR3 length: 11 residues.

The chain joins TRBV7-2 to TRBJ1-5; TRBD1 agrees at 12 bases. The CDR3 spans 17 residues. Germline V CDR1 and CDR2: SGHTA, FQGNSA. V dropped 1 base and J dropped 3; count of bases not matched to a gene: 4. The DNA for the CDR3 is TGTGCCAGCAGCTTAGTGGGACAGGGGGCGATCAATCAGCCCCAGCATTTT. Translation gives CASSLVGQGAINQPQHF.

The chain links TRBV6-4 to TRBJ1-2; D not certain. The CDR3 extends over 14 amino acids. Trimming shortened V by 9 bases and J by 7 bases, and 21 bases separated the two germline ends. CDR1 and CDR2 (germline): MRHNA, SNTAGT. CDR3 sequence reads: CASTLEINAGGYTF. CDR3 DNA sequence: TGTGCCAGTACTTTGGAGATAAACGCGGGTGGCTACACCTTC.

Note on this clone: This specimen includes other DNA sequences encoding the same CDR3. The chain combines TRBV20-1 with TRBJ2-5; D unresolved. The CDR3 is 11 residues long. The germline V and J ends were trimmed by 3 bases and 7 bases, with 9 bases remaining between them. CDR1 DFQATT and CDR2 SNEGSKA come from the germline V gene (reference sequence). This CDR3 is CSASVSGTQYF. The CDR3 DNA reads as TGCAGTGCTAGCGTCTCGGGGACCCAGTACTTC.

The rearrangement joins TRBV25-1 to TRBJ2-4; D possibly corresponds to TRBD2 (7 bases). With 8 bases removed from V and 8 bases from J, the gap between germline ends came to 22 bases. The CDR3 has 15 amino acids. Germline V lookup: CDR1 MGHDK, CDR2 SYGVNS. The CDR3 protein is CASSLGGLDGYIQYF. The CDR3 bases are TGTGCCAGCTCGCTGGGGGGGCTGGATGGATACATTCAGTACTTC. Based on the CDR3 plus reference TRBV25-1 and TRBJ2-4, the full variable domain is EADIYQTPRYLVIGTGKKITLECSQTMGHDKMYWYQQDPGMELHLIHYSYGVNSTEKGDLSSESTVSRIRTEHFPLTLESARPSHTSQYLCASSLGGLDGYIQYFGAGTRLSVL.

The rearrangement joins TRBV29-1 to TRBJ1-1, with TRBD1 identical over 7 bases. The trim removed 7 bases at V and 4 bases at J, leaving 12 bases unmatched. The CDR3 has 14 amino acids. CDR1 is SQVTM and CDR2 is ANQGSEA in the germline V gene. This CDR3 reads CSGSYRGRSTEAFF. CDR3 nucleotides: TGCAGCGGTTCCTACAGGGGCCGTAGCACTGAAGCTTTCTTT.

V usage is TRBV7-3 and J usage is TRBJ1-1; D gene uncertain. Per germline, CDR1 SGHTA and CDR2 FQGTGA. The CDR3 is 13 amino acids. V lost 4 bases, J lost 4 bases, and 10 bases lay in between. In nucleotides, the CDR3 is TGTGCCAGCAGCTCCGCCTGGGGCACTGAAGCTTTCTTT. As protein: CASSSAWGTEAFF.

CDR3 nucleotide sequence: TGTGCCATCAGTGATCGGTCAGATACGCAGTATTTT. It codes for CAISDRSDTQYF. The chain links TRBV10-3 to TRBJ2-3; no firm D call. V was trimmed by 3 bases and J by 4 bases, leaving 5 bases between them. CDR1 and CDR2 from the germline V gene are ENHRY and SYGVKD. The CDR3 extends over 12 amino acids.

The CDR3 bases are TGCGCCAGCAGCTGGGCGGGGGAGAGTAATGAGCAGTTCTTC. Protein product: CASSWAGESNEQFF. The V and J genes are TRBV5-1 and TRBJ2-1; 7 nucleotides agree with TRBD2. The CDR3 covers 14 residues. The V gene end was trimmed by 3 bases and the J gene end by 7 bases; junction bases not matched to a gene: 7. The germline V gene has CDR1 SGHRS and CDR2 YFSETQ.

The chain links TRBV2 to TRBJ1-2; no clear D gene. V lost 1 base to trimming and J lost 5 bases, with 17 bases between them. Germline values: CDR1 SNHLY, CDR2 FYNNEI. CDR3 length: 16 residues. The CDR3 DNA follows: TGTGCCAGCAGTGAAGGACGGACGGTGAGGGTTTATGGCTACACCTTC. Amino acids: CASSEGRTVRVYGYTF.